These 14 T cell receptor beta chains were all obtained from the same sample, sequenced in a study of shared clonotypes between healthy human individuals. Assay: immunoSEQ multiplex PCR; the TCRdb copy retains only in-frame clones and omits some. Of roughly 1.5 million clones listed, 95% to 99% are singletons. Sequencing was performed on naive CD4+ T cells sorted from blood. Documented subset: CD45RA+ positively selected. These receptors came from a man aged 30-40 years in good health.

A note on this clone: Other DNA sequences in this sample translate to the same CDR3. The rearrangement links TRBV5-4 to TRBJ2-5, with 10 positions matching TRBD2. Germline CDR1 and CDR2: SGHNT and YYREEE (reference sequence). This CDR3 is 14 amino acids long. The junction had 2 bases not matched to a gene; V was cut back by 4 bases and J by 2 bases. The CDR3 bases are TGTGCCAGCAGCCTAGCGGGAGCTCAAGAGACCCAGTACTTC. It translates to CASSLAGAQETQYF.

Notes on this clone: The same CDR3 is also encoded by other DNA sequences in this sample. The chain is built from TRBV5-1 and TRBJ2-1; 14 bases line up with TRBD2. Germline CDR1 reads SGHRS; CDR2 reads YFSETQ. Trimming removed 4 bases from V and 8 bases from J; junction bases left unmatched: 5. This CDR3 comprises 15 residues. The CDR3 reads CASSLGTSGSYEQFF. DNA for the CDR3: TGCGCCAGCAGCCTAGGGACTAGCGGGAGCTATGAGCAGTTCTTC. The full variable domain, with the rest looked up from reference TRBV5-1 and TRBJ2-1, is KAGVTQTPRYLIKTRGQQVTLSCSPISGHRSVSWYQQTPGQGLQFLFEYFSETQRNKGNFPGRFSGRQFSNSRSEMNVSTLELGDSALYLCASSLGTSGSYEQFFGPGTRLTVL.

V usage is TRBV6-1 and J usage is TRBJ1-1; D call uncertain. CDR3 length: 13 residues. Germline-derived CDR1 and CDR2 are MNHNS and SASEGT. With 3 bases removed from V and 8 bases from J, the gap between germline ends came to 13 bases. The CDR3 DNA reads TGTGCCAGCAGTGAGGACCTTTATACAGAAGCTTTCTTT. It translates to CASSEDLYTEAFF.

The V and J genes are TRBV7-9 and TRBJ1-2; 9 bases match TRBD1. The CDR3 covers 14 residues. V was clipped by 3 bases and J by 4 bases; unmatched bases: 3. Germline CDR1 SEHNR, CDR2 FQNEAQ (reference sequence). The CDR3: CASSFTGGRYGYTF. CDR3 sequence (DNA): TGTGCCAGCAGCTTCACAGGGGGCCGCTATGGCTACACCTTC.

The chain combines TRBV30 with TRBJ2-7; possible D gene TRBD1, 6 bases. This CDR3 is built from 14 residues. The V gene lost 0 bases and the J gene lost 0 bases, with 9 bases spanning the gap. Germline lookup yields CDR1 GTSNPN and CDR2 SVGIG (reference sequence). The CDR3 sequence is CAWSVRQDSYEQYF. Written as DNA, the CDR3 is TGTGCCTGGAGTGTACGACAGGACTCCTACGAGCAGTACTTC.

In nucleotides, the CDR3 is TGTGCCACCAGCAGAGAGAGGACTATCAGCGAGCAGTACTTC. Its protein is CATSRERTISEQYF. V gene TRBV15 combines with J gene TRBJ2-7, with D possibly matching TRBD2 (6 bases). The CDR3 has 14 amino acids. V was trimmed by 0 bases and J by 6 bases, leaving 12 bases between them. The germline gives CDR1 LNHNV, CDR2 YYDKDF (reference sequence).

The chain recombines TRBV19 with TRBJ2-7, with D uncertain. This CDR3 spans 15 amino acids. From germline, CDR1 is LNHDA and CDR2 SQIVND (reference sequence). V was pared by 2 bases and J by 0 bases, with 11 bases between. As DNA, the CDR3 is TGTGCCAGTAGTATAAAGGCCGTTGGCTCCTACGAGCAGTACTTC. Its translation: CASSIKAVGSYEQYF.

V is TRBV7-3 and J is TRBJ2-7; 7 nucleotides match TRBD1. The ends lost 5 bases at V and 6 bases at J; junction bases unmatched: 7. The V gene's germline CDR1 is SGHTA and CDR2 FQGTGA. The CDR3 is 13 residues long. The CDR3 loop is CASSLDRVGEQYF. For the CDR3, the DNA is TGTGCCAGCAGCCTCGACAGGGTTGGCGAGCAGTACTTC.

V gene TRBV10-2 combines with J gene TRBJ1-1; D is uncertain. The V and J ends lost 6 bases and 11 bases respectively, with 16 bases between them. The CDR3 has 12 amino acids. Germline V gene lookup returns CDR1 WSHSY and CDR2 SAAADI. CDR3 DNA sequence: TGCGCCAGCAGCGTGAACGGGGTTAGGGCTTTCTTT. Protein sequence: CASSVNGVRAFF.

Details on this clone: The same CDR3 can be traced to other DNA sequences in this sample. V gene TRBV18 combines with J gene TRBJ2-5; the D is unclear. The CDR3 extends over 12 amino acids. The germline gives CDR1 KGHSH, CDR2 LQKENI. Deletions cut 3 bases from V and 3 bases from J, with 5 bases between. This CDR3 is CASSPLEETQYF. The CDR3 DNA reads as TGTGCCAGCTCACCTCTGGAAGAGACCCAGTACTTC.

The CDR3 bases are TGTGCCAGCAGCCGCGCTGCTGTCTCCTACGAGCAGTACTTC. Residues: CASSRAAVSYEQYF. The J gene is TRBJ2-7, the V gene TRBV7-9, with D hard to call. The germline V gene encodes CDR1 SEHNR and CDR2 FQNEAQ (reference sequence). Trimming removed 5 bases at V and 0 bases at J, with 11 bases between. This CDR3 region has 14 residues.

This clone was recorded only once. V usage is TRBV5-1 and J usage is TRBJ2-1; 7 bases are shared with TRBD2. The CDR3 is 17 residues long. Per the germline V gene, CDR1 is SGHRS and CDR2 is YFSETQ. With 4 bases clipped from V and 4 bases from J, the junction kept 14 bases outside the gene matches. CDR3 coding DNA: TGCGCCAGCAGCCCCTCTTTAGCGGGCCGCGCTTACAATGAGCAGTTCTTC. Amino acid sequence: CASSPSLAGRAYNEQFF. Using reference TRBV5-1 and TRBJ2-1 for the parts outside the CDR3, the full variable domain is KAGVTQTPRYLIKTRGQQVTLSCSPISGHRSVSWYQQTPGQGLQFLFEYFSETQRNKGNFPGRFSGRQFSNSRSEMNVSTLELGDSALYLCASSPSLAGRAYNEQFFGPGTRLTVL.

The CDR3 spells CASSVVGFTGELFF. The CDR3 DNA is TGTGCCAGCAGCGTAGTAGGATTCACCGGGGAGCTGTTTTTT. The chain employs TRBV9 and TRBJ2-2; D remains ambiguous. Per the germline V gene, CDR1 is SGDLS and CDR2 is YYNGEE. CDR3 length: 14 residues. Trimming stripped 0 bases from V and 4 bases from J, with 7 bases between.

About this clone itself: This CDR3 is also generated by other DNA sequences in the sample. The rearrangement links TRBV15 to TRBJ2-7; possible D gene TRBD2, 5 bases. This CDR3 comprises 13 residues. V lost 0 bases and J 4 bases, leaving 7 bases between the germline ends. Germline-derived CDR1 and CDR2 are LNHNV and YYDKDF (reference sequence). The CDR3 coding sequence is TGTGCCACCAGCAGAGACAGGACTTACGAGCAGTACTTC. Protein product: CATSRDRTYEQYF.